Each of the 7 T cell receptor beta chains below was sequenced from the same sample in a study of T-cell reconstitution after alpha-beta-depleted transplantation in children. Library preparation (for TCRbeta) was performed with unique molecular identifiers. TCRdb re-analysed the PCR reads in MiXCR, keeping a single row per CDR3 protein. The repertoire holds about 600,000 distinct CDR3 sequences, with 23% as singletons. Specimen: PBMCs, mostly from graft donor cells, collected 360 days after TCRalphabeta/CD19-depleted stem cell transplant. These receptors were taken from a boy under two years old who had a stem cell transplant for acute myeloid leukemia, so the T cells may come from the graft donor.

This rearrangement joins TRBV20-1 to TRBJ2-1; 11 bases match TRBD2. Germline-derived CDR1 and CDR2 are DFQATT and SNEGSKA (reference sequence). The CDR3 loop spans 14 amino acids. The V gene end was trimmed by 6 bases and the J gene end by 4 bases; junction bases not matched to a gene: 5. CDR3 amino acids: CSAPGLAEYNEQFF. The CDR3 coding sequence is TGCAGTGCGCCGGGACTAGCGGAATACAATGAGCAGTTCTTC.

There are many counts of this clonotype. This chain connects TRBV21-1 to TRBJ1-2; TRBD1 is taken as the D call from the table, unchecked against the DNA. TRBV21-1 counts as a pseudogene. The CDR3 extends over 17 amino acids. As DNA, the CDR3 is TGTGCCAGCAGCAGAGGACGTTATCCCGGTCCTAACTATGGCTACACCTTC. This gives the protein CASSRGRYPGPNYGYTF.

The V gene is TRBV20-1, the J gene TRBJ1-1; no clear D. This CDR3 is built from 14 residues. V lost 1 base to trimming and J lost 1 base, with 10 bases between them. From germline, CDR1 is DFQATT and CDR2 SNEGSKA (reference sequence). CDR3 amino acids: CSARVLDRNTEAFF. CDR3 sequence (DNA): TGCAGTGCTAGAGTGCTTGACCGGAACACTGAAGCTTTCTTT.

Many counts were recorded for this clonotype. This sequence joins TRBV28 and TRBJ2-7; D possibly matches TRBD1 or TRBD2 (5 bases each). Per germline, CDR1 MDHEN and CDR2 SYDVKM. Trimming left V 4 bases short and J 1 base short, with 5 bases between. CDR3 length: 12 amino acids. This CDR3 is CASSWGSYEQYV. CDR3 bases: TGTGCCAGCAGTTGGGGGTCCTACGAGCAGTACGTC.

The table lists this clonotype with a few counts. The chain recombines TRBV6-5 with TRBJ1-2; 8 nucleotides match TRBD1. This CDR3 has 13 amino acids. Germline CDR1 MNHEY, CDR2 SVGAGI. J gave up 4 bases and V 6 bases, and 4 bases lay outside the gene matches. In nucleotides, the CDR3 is TGTGCCAGCAGACCAACAGGGGGCTATGGCTACACCTTC. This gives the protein CASRPTGGYGYTF.

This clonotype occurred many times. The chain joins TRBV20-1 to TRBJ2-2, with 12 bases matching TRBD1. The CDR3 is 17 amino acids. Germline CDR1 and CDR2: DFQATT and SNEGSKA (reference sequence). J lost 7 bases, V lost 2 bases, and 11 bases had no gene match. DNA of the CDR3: TGCAGTGCTAGAAAGGGACAGGGGGCGAATAATGTCGGGGAGCTGTTTTTT. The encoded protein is CSARKGQGANNVGELFF.

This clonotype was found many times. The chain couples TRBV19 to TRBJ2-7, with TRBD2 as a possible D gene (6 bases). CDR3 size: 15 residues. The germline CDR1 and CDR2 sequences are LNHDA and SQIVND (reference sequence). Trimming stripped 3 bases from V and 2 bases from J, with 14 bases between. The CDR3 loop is CASSIGQGGPYEQYF. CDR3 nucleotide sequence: TGTGCCAGTAGTATTGGCCAGGGAGGCCCCTACGAGCAGTACTTC.